This entry concerns a single TCR beta chain. Its antigen is unidentified. The use of a sample-barcoded 5' primer and a J-beta primer mix characterized a second PCR of about 7 to 12 cycles. With 12 random nucleotides, a template-switch adaptor tagged each individual cDNA molecule. TCRdb passed the 5' RACE reads through MiXCR, listing each CDR3 protein once. The sample yields over a million distinct CDR3 sequences, approximately 42% seen once. This sample stems from a study of blood T cells in healthy people across ages. General study findings and limits: The study lacked donor CMV status, which possibly confounded expanded clonotype changes.

With V trimmed by 4 bases and J by 2 bases, 4 bases remained unmatched. CDR1 and CDR2 (germline): SGDLS, YYNGEE. CDR3 length equals 17 residues. This TCR was recovered from a woman aged 18-29 years in good health. Sequencing input: blood. This rearrangement joins TRBV9 to TRBJ2-6; 12 bases map to TRBD2. CDR3 residues: CASSSSGGATGANVLTF. The CDR3 DNA follows: TGTGCCAGCAGCTCTAGCGGGGGGGCCACTGGGGCCAACGTCCTGACTTTC.